Below, one T cell receptor beta chain is given with its context. The data originate from a study of blood T cell repertoires in COVID-19. Trimming removed 4 bases from V and 8 bases from J; junction bases left unmatched: 10. The CDR3 has 17 residues. Germline values: CDR1 MNHEY, CDR2 SVGEGT. Data came from immunoSEQ multiplex PCR; TCRdb stores just in-frame clones and leaves some out. Of 55,000 to 80,000 clones in the sample, approximately 78% were seen once. Sequencing was performed on peripheral blood. The receptor's source is a human donor in a cohort sampled during active COVID-19. The J gene is TRBJ2-1, the V gene TRBV6-2 or TRBV6-3; 14 nucleotides align to TRBD2. The CDR3 DNA reads TGTGCCAGCAGTTCCCTGGGACTAGCGGGAGATAAGGATGAGCAGTTCTTC. As protein: CASSSLGLAGDKDEQFF.